This TCR beta chain originates from a study of blood T cell repertoires in COVID-19. Germline trimming cut 6 bases from V and 3 bases from J; bases unmatched to any gene: 9. CDR1 and CDR2 from the germline V gene are MRHNA and SNTAGT. The CDR3 contains 15 residues. Libraries were prepared by immunoSEQ multiplex PCR; TCRdb keeps only in-frame clonotypes and omits some of them. Of about 260,000 clones in the sample, around nine tenths are singletons; the top ten hold over 7.5%. The TCR comes from a man aged 35-49 years who had recovered from COVID-19. The V and J genes are TRBV6-4 and TRBJ2-7, with 9 bases identical to TRBD2. The sample comprised peripheral blood. Here the CDR3 DNA reads TGTGCCAGCAGACTTATAGCGGGAGAGGGCTACGAGCAGTACTTC. Amino acids: CASRLIAGEGYEQYF.